The clone carrying this TCR beta chain showed up many times. The target antigen is unknown. The data originate from a study of T cell repertoires in cytomegalovirus infection. Study context: Both a matching HLA type and CMV infection were indicated by public TCR beta signatures. Study results and caveats: The ex vivo response showed dominance by HLA-C-restricted CMV-specific TCR beta clonotypes. Public TCR beta family frequency separated CMV-and-HLA carriers, including in an independent cohort.

TCRdb reprocessed the reads with MiXCR, giving one entry per CDR3 protein. The data show 100,000 to 150,000 distinct CDR3 sequences, 20% to 30% seen once. The V segment lost 5 bases and the J segment 4 bases; nucleotides outside the gene matches: 8. Germline-derived CDR1 and CDR2 are SGHTA and FQGTGA. The CDR3 runs 16 residues. The chain employs TRBV7-3 and TRBJ2-5; 12 positions agree with TRBD2. The origin of this receptor is a human donor in good health (CMV status not recorded). Some clones in this sample may be carry-over from other donors' samples. The sequencing input was PBMCs, sequenced either directly or after in vitro stimulation (not recorded which). In nucleotides, the CDR3 is TGTGCCAGCAGCCCAACTAGCGGGAGGCAGAGAGAGACCCAGTACTTC. This gives the protein CASSPTSGRQRETQYF. Looking up the rest from reference TRBV7-3 and TRBJ2-5 gives the full variable domain: GAGVSQTPSNKVTEKGKYVELRCDPISGHTALYWYRQSLGQGPEFLIYFQGTGAADDSGLPNDRFFAVRPEGSVSTLKIQRTERGDSAVYLCASSPTSGRQRETQYFGPGTRLLVL.